A single sample gave rise to the 19 T cell receptor beta chains below, sequenced in a study of blood T cell repertoires in COVID-19. Assay used: immunoSEQ multiplex PCR; TCRdb lists only in-frame clones, some missing. Among about 210,000 clones listed, 75% to 85% were seen once. The sequenced sample consisted of peripheral blood. These receptors came from a man aged 45-60 years with active or convalescent COVID-19.

The J gene is TRBJ1-6, the V gene TRBV4-2; 8 positions agree with TRBD1. Per germline, CDR1 LGHNA and CDR2 YNFKEQ. J was trimmed by 8 bases and V by 0 bases; bases with no gene match: 3. This CDR3 is 15 amino acids long. The CDR3 nucleotides read TGTGCCAGCAGCCAAGACAGGGGGCTGGATTCACCCCTCCACTTT. Its translation: CASSQDRGLDSPLHF.

V usage is TRBV7-8 and J usage is TRBJ2-1; TRBD2 agrees at 14 bases. This CDR3 region has 16 residues. V lost 4 bases and J lost 4; bases outside the gene matches: 3. CDR1 and CDR2 from the germline V gene are SGHVS and FQNEAQ. The CDR3 nucleotides read TGTGCCAGCAGCTCCAGACTAGCGGGGGGGTACAATGAGCAGTTCTTC. Its translation is CASSSRLAGGYNEQFF.

A word on this clone: A junction boundary mismatches the germline segment, possibly from a read error. This chain links TRBV18 with TRBJ1-1; D may be TRBD1 (6 bases). Per germline, CDR1 KGHSH and CDR2 LQKENI. The CDR3 has 16 amino acids. CDR3 protein: CASSSPQSTGTTKAFF. In DNA, the CDR3 is TGTGCCAGCTCATCACCACAGTCAACCGGGACAACAAAAGCTTTCTTT. Together with reference TRBV18 and TRBJ1-1, the CDR3 gives the full variable domain: NAGVMQNPRHLVRRRGQEARLRCSPMKGHSHVYWYRQLPEEGLKFMVYLQKENIIDESGMPKERFSAEFPKEGPSILRIQQVVRGDSAAYFCASSSPQSTGTTKAFFGQGTRLTVV.

This clone has only one observation. V gene TRBV18 combines with J gene TRBJ2-4, with TRBD2 identical over 7 bases. The CDR3 totals 18 residues. V lost 4 bases and J lost 6; bases outside the gene matches: 18. Germline V gene lookup returns CDR1 KGHSH and CDR2 LQKENI. CDR3 in amino acids: CASSLGAASGVWRNIQYF. CDR3 bases: TGTGCCAGCTCACTAGGGGCGGCCAGCGGGGTTTGGAGAAACATTCAGTACTTC.

The V gene is TRBV27, the J gene TRBJ1-1; TRBD1 matches at 8 bases. The CDR3 is made up of 15 amino acids. V lost 3 bases, J lost 5 bases, and 8 bases stayed unmatched. The germline CDR1 and CDR2 sequences are MNHEY and SMNVEV (reference sequence). CDR3 nucleotide sequence: TGTGCCAGCAGTTTGAGAGCAGGGGGCGGTACTGAAGCTTTCTTT. Translated, it gives CASSLRAGGGTEAFF.

This sequence joins TRBV7-9 and TRBJ2-5, with a possible D match to TRBD2 (6 bases). Germline values: CDR1 SEHNR, CDR2 FQNEAQ (reference sequence). V dropped 2 bases and J dropped 5 bases, with 18 bases sitting between them. The CDR3 is made up of 16 amino acids. CDR3 coding DNA: TGTGCCAGCAGCTTAATTGGGCAGGGAGGCCGGGAGACCCAGTACTTC. As protein: CASSLIGQGGRETQYF.

The V call is TRBV27, the J call TRBJ1-1; 11 bases fit TRBD1. The CDR3 contains 14 residues. With V trimmed by 6 bases and J by 4 bases, 4 bases remained unmatched. CDR1 is MNHEY, CDR2 SMNVEV, per germline (reference sequence). DNA of the CDR3: TGTGCCAGCAGGTGGACAGGGGGCGGCACTGAAGCTTTCTTT. It encodes CASRWTGGGTEAFF.

The chain carries TRBV4-1 and TRBJ2-1; D is unclear. Looked up from germline, CDR1 is MGHRA and CDR2 is YSYEKL. V gave up 1 base and J gave up 6 bases, with 7 bases separating them. This CDR3 comprises 13 residues. This CDR3 reads CASSQALANEQFF. CDR3 DNA: TGCGCCAGCAGCCAAGCGTTAGCCAATGAGCAGTTCTTC.

The rearrangement joins TRBV2 to TRBJ1-2; D might be TRBD1 (5 bases). V was pared by 6 bases and J by 5 bases, with 13 bases between. This CDR3 comprises 13 residues. Looked up from germline, CDR1 is SNHLY and CDR2 is FYNNEI. CDR3 region: CASSDDSRYGYTF. The CDR3 coding sequence is TGTGCCAGCAGCGATGACAGTCGGTATGGCTACACCTTC.

The CDR3 is CSARQAYGYTF. The CDR3 nucleotides read TGCAGCGCCCGACAGGCCTATGGCTACACCTTC. This chain links TRBV29-1 with TRBJ1-2; perhaps TRBD1 as D (6 bases). CDR1 and CDR2 from the germline V gene are SQVTM and ANQGSEA. The CDR3 sequence is 11 residues long. Trimming removed 7 bases at V and 4 bases at J, with 10 bases between.

The CDR3 loop reads CASSSLAVGPREQYV. The CDR3 DNA reads as TGTGCCAGCAGTTCGCTAGCGGTGGGGCCTAGGGAGCAGTACGTC. The V and J genes are TRBV6-2 or TRBV6-3 and TRBJ2-7; TRBD2 matches at 7 bases. The CDR3 spans 15 residues. CDR1 and CDR2 (germline): MNHEY, SVGEGT. J gave up 7 bases and V 4 bases, and 13 bases lay outside the gene matches.

The chain is built from TRBV5-1 and TRBJ1-3; D gene ambiguous. CDR1 and CDR2 from the germline V gene are SGHRS and YFSETQ. The CDR3 runs to 13 residues. Trimming removed 5 bases at V and 6 bases at J, with 12 bases between. The CDR3 DNA follows: TGCGCCAGCAGTACTAACCCCGAAAACACCATATATTTT. Protein sequence: CASSTNPENTIYF. The complete variable domain, with remaining parts taken from reference TRBV5-1 and TRBJ1-3, reads KAGVTQTPRYLIKTRGQQVTLSCSPISGHRSVSWYQQTPGQGLQFLFEYFSETQRNKGNFPGRFSGRQFSNSRSEMNVSTLELGDSALYLCASSTNPENTIYFGEGSWLTVV.

V gene TRBV18 combines with J gene TRBJ2-7, with D possibly TRBD1 on 6 matching bases. CDR3 size: 14 residues. The germline V gene encodes CDR1 KGHSH and CDR2 LQKENI. The V end lost 3 bases, the J end lost 2 bases, and 11 bases lay between the germline ends. For the CDR3, the DNA is TGTGCCAGCTCACCCCCCGGGACACCCTACGAGCAGTACTTC. It specifies CASSPPGTPYEQYF.

The rearrangement joins TRBV7-2 to TRBJ1-2, with a weak D call TRBD1 (5 bases). Trimming stripped 5 bases from V and 3 bases from J, with 22 bases between. This CDR3 comprises 17 residues. Germline CDR1 SGHTA, CDR2 FQGNSA. As DNA, the CDR3 is TGTGCCAGCAGCCCGTCGCCCACCGGGGGAGGCGACTATGGCTACACCTTC. Its translation: CASSPSPTGGGDYGYTF. Full variable domain (rest looked up from reference TRBV7-2 and TRBJ1-2): GAGVSQSPSNKVTEKGKDVELRCDPISGHTALYWYRQSLGQGLEFLIYFQGNSAPDKSGLPSDRFSAERTGGSVSTLTIQRTQQEDSAVYLCASSPSPTGGGDYGYTFGSGTRLTVV.

The rearrangement uses TRBV7-9 and TRBJ2-1; 8 nucleotides match TRBD1. The germline CDR1 and CDR2 sequences are SEHNR and FQNEAQ (reference sequence). With V trimmed by 5 bases and J by 0 bases, 12 bases remained unmatched. The CDR3 length is 18 residues. CDR3 bases: TGTGCCAGCAGCCCGACTCCCGGGACAGGTTTCTCCTACAATGAGCAGTTCTTC. Its translation is CASSPTPGTGFSYNEQFF.

The rearrangement uses TRBV19 and TRBJ2-2, with 9 bases lining up with TRBD1. V was clipped by 6 bases and J by 5 bases; unmatched bases: 7. Per the germline V gene, CDR1 is LNHDA and CDR2 is SQIVND (reference sequence). The CDR3 extends over 15 amino acids. As DNA, the CDR3 is TGTGCCAGTAGCTGGGACAGGGCGGGAACCGGGGAGCTGTTTTTT. As protein: CASSWDRAGTGELFF.

The CDR3 spells CASSTPRRNEKLFF. CDR3 sequence (DNA): TGTGCCAGCAGCACGCCAAGGAGAAATGAAAAACTGTTTTTT. The chain couples TRBV7-3 to TRBJ1-4; D is uncertain. Germline-derived CDR1 and CDR2 are SGHTA and FQGTGA. The V gene lost 5 bases and the J gene lost 5 bases, with 12 bases spanning the gap. The CDR3 consists of 14 residues.

The chain links TRBV3-1 (or the pseudogene TRBV3-2) to TRBJ2-1; possibly TRBD1 for D (6 bases). Germline V gene lookup returns CDR1 LGHDT and CDR2 YNNKEL (reference sequence). Between the trimmed V and J ends, which lost 0 bases and 6 bases, there was a span of 15 bases. This CDR3 contains 16 residues. CDR3 nucleotide sequence: TGTGCCAGCAGCCAAGATACAGGGTGGGATGGCAATGAGCAGTTCTTC. As protein: CASSQDTGWDGNEQFF.

The J gene is TRBJ1-2, the V gene TRBV2; TRBD1 agrees at 9 bases. V was pared by 7 bases and J by 3 bases, with 9 bases of the junction left unmatched. The CDR3 has 15 residues. From germline, CDR1 is SNHLY and CDR2 FYNNEI. The CDR3 loop is CASTPQGALYYGYTF. The CDR3, as DNA: TGTGCCAGCACGCCACAGGGGGCCTTGTACTATGGCTACACCTTC.